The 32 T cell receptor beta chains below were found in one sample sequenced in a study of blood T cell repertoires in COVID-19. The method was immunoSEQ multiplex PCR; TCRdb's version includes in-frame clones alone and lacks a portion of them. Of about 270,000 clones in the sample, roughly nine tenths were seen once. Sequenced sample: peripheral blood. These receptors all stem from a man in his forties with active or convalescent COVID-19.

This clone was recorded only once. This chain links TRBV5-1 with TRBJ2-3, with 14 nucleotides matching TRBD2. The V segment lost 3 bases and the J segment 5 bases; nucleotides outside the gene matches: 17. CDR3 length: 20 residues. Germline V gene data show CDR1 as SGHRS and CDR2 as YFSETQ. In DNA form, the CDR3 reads TGCGCCAGCAGCTCCATTGAACCAGGGACTAGCGGGAGCCGGGGAGATACGCAGTATTTT. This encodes CASSSIEPGTSGSRGDTQYF.

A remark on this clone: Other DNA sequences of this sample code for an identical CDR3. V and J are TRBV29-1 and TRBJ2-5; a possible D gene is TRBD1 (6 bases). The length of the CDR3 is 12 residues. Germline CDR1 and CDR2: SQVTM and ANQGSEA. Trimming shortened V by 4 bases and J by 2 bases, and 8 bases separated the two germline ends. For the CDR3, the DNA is TGCAGCGTTGGGCAGGGGCAAGAGACCCAGTACTTC. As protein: CSVGQGQETQYF.

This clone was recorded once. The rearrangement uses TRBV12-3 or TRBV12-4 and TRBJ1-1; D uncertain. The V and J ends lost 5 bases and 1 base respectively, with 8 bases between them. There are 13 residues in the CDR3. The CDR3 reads CASSRRGNTEAFF. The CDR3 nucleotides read TGTGCCAGCAGTCGTCGGGGGAACACTGAAGCTTTCTTT.

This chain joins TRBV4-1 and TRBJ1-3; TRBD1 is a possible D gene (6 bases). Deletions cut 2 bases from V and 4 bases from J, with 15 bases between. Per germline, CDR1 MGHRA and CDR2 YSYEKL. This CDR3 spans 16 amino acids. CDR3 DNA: TGCGCCAGCAGCCAATTGAGGGGGATCGGGGGAAACACCATATATTTT. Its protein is CASSQLRGIGGNTIYF.

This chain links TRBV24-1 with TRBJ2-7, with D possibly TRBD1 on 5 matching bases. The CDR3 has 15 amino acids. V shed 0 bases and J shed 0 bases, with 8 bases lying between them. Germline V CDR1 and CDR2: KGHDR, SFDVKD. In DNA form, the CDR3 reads TGTGCCACCAGTGATTTGGCACAGGTCTCCTACGAGCAGTACTTC. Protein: CATSDLAQVSYEQYF.

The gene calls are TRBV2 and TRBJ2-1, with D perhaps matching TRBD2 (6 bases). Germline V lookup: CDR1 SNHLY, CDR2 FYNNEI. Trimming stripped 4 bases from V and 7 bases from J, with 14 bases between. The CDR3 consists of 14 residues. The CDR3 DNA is TGTGCCAGCAGTGGGGGCTCTGGGGGGAATGAGCAGTTCTTC. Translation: CASSGGSGGNEQFF. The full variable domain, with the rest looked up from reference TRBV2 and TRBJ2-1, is EPEVTQTPSHQVTQMGQEVILRCVPISNHLYFYWYRQILGQKVEFLVSFYNNEISEKSEIFDDQFSVERPDGSNFTLKIRSTKLEDSAMYFCASSGGSGGNEQFFGPGTRLTVL.

The CDR3 nucleotides are TGTGCCAGCAGCTTGCAGGGGCCGGGCACAGATACGCAGTATTTT. Amino acid sequence: CASSLQGPGTDTQYF. This chain connects TRBV7-2 to TRBJ2-3; D might be TRBD1 (6 bases). Germline V CDR1 and CDR2: SGHTA, FQGNSA. The CDR3 is 15 residues long. Between the trimmed V and J ends, which lost 3 bases and 1 base, there was a span of 11 bases.

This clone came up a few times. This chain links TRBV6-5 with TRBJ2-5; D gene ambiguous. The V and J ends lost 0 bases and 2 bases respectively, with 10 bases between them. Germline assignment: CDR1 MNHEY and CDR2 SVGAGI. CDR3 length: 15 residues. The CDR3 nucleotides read TGTGCCAGCAGTTACTCGGTAGTTTTACAAGAGACCCAGTACTTC. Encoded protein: CASSYSVVLQETQYF.

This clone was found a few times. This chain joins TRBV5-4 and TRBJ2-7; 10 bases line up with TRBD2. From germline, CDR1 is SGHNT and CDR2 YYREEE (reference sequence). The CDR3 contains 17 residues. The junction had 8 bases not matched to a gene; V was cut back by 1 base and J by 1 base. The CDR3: CASSLQSSGSGSYEQYF. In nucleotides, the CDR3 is TGTGCCAGCAGCTTGCAGTCTAGCGGGAGTGGATCCTACGAGCAGTACTTC.

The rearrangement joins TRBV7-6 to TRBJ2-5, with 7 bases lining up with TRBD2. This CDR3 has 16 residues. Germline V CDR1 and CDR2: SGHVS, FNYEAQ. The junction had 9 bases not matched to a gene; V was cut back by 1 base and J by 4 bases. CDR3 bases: TGTGCCAGCAGCTTAGAATCGGGCGGGGGTGGAGAGACCCAGTACTTC. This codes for CASSLESGGGGETQYF.

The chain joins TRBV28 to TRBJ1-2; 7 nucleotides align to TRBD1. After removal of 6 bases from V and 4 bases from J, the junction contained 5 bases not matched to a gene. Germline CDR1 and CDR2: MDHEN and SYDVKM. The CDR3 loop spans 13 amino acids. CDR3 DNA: TGTGCCAGCAGAGGGACAGAGGTCTATGGCTACACCTTC. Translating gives CASRGTEVYGYTF.

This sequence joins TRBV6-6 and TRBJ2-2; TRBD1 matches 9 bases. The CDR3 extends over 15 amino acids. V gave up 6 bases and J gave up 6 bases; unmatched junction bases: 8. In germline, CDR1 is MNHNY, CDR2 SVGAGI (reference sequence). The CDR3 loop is CASSSGQGRSGELFF. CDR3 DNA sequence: TGTGCCAGCAGCTCGGGACAGGGAAGGTCCGGGGAGCTGTTTTTT.

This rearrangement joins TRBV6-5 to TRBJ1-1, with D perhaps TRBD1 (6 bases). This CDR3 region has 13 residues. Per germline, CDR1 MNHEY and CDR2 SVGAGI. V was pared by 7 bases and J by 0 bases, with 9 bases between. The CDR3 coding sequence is TGTGCCAGCATCAGGGGAATGAACACTGAAGCTTTCTTT. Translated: CASIRGMNTEAFF.

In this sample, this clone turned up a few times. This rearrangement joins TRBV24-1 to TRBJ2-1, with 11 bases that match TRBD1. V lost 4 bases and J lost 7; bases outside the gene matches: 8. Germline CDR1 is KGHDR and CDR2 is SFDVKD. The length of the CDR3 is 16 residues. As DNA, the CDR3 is TGTGCCACCAGTGACCATAGGAGGGACAGGGGGAATGAGCAGTTCTTC. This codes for CATSDHRRDRGNEQFF.

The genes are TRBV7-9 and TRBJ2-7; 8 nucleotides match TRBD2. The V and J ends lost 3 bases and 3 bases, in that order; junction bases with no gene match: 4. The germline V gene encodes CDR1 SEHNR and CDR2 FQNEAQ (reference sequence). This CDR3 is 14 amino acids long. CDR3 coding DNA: TGTGCCAGCAGCTTTAGTACTAGCGGCTACGAGCAGTACTTC. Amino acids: CASSFSTSGYEQYF.

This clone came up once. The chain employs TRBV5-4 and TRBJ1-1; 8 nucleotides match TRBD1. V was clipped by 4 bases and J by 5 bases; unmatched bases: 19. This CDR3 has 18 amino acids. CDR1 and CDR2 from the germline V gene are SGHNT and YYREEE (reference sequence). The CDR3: CASSNRDRGSALGTEAFF. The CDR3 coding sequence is TGTGCCAGCAGCAATCGAGACAGGGGATCTGCCCTAGGGACTGAAGCTTTCTTT.

CDR3 DNA sequence: TGTGCCTGGAGTCCCCCGTGGGGGGAAGTGGAGGGCTACACCTTC. The encoded protein is CAWSPPWGEVEGYTF. V usage is TRBV30 and J usage is TRBJ1-2, with D perhaps matching TRBD1 (5 bases). Trimming took 2 bases from V and 8 from J, leaving 21 bases between them. Germline V gene lookup returns CDR1 GTSNPN and CDR2 SVGIG (reference sequence). The CDR3 extends over 15 amino acids. Complete variable domain (other parts from reference TRBV30 and TRBJ1-2): SQTIHQWPATLVQPVGSPLSLECTVEGTSNPNLYWYRQAAGRGLQLLFYSVGIGQISSEVPQNLSASRPQDRQFILSSKKLLLSDSGFYLCAWSPPWGEVEGYTFGSGTRLTVV.

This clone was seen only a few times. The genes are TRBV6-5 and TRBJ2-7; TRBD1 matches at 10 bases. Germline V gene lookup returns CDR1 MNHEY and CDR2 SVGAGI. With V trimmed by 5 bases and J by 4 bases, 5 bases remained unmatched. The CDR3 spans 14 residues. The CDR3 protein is CASSPTGGNYEQYF. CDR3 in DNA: TGTGCCAGCAGTCCGACAGGGGGCAATTACGAGCAGTACTTC.

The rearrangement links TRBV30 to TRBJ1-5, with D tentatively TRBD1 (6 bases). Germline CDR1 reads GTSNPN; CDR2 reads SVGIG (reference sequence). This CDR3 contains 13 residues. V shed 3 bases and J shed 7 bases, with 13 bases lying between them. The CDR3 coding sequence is TGTGCCTGGAGCCGCAGGGGATACCAGCCCCAGCATTTT. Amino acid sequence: CAWSRRGYQPQHF.

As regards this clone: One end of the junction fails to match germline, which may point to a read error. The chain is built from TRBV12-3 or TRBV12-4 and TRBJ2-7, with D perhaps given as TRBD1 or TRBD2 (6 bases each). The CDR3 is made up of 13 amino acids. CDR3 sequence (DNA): TGTGCCAACAGTTTAGGGGGGCCCTACGAGCAGTACTTC. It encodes CANSLGGPYEQYF.

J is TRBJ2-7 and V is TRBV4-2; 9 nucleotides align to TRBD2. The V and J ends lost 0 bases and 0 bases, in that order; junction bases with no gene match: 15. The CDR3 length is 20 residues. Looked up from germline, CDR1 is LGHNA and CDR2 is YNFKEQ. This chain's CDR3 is CASSQDRIRAGGGASYEQYF. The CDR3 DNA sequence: TGTGCCAGCAGCCAAGATAGGATTCGGGCAGGCGGGGGGGCCTCCTACGAGCAGTACTTC.

CDR3 DNA: TGTGCCTGGAGTGGACAGGGGGAGGGAAATTCACCCCTCCACTTT. Translated: CAWSGQGEGNSPLHF. The chain links TRBV30 to TRBJ1-6; TRBD1 aligns across 9 bases. V gave up 1 base and J gave up 7 bases; unmatched junction bases: 5. This CDR3 is 15 amino acids long. Germline CDR1 and CDR2: GTSNPN and SVGIG (reference sequence).

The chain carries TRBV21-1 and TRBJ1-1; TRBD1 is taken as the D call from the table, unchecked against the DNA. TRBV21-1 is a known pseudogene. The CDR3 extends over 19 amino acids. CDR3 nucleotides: TGTGCCAGCAGCATTCGAGACAGGGGGCGGAATGGAATGAACACTGAAGCTTTCTTT. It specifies CASSIRDRGRNGMNTEAFF.

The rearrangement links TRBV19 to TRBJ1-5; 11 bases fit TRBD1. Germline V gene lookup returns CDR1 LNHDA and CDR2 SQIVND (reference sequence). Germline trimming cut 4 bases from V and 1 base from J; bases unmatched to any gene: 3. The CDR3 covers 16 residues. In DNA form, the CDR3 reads TGTGCCAGTAGTACCGGGACAGGGGGGAGCAATCAGCCCCAGCATTTT. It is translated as CASSTGTGGSNQPQHF.

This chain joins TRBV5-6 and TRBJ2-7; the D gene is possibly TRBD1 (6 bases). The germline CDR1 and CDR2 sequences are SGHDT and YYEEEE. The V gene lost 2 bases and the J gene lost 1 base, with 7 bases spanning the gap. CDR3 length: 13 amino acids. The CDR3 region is CASSFQGSYEQYF. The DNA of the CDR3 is TGTGCCAGCAGCTTCCAGGGGTCCTACGAGCAGTACTTC.

This chain's CDR3 is CATSGRESYNEQFF. The CDR3 nucleotides are TGTGCCACCAGTGGGCGGGAGTCCTACAATGAGCAGTTCTTC. V gene TRBV24-1 combines with J gene TRBJ2-1; 7 nucleotides agree with TRBD2. V dropped 5 bases and J dropped 1; count of bases not matched to a gene: 1. Germline values: CDR1 KGHDR, CDR2 SFDVKD. The CDR3 spans 14 residues.

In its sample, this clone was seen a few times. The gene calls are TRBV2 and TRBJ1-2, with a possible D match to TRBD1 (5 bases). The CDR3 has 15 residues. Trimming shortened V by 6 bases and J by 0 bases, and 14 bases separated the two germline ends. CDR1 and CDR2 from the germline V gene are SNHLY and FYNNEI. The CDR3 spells CASRILQVANYGYTF. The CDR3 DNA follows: TGTGCCAGCAGGATTTTACAGGTTGCTAACTATGGCTACACCTTC.

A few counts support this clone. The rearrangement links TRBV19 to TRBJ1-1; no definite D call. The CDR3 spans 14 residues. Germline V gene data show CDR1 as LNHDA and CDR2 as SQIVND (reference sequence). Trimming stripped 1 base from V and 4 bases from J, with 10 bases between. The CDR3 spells CASSIGPSGTEAFF. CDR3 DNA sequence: TGTGCCAGTAGTATAGGGCCCTCGGGCACTGAAGCTTTCTTT.

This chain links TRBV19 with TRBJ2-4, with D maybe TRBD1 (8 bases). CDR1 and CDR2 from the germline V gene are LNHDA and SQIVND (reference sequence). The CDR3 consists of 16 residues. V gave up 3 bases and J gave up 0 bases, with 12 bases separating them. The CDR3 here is CASSITGGVAKNIQYF. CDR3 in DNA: TGTGCCAGTAGTATCACAGGGGGGGTAGCCAAAAACATTCAGTACTTC. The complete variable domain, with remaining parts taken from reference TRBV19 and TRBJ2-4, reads DGGITQSPKYLFRKEGQNVTLSCEQNLNHDAMYWYRQDPGQGLRLIYYSQIVNDFQKGDIAEGYSVSREKKESFPLTVTSAQKNPTAFYLCASSITGGVAKNIQYFGAGTRLSVL.

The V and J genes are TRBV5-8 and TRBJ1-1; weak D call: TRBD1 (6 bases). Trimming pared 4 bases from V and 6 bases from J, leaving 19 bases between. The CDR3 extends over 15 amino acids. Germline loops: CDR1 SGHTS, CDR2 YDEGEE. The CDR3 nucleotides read TGTGCCAGCAGCCCCGACCTAACAGGGCCCGCTGAAGCTTTCTTT. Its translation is CASSPDLTGPAEAFF.

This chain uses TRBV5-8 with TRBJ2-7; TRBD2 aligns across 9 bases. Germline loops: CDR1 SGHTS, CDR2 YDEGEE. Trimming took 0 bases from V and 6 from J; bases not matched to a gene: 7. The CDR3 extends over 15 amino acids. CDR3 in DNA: TGTGCCAGCAGCTTGGTAGGGACTAGCCTCAGCGAGCAGTACTTC. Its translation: CASSLVGTSLSEQYF.

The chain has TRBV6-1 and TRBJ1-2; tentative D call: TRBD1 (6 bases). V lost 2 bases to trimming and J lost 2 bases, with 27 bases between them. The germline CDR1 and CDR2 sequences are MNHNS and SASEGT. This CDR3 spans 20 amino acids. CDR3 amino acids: CASSENTFQGHRKPNYGYTF. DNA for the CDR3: TGTGCCAGCAGTGAAAATACATTTCAGGGGCACCGAAAACCGAACTATGGCTACACCTTC.